This is a list of T cell receptor beta chains from one sample in a study of Graves' ophthalmopathy and Graves' hyperthyroidism. TCRdb recomputed calls from the multiplex PCR reads with MiXCR, one row per CDR3 protein. The top ten hold around 3% of the sample, which has around 600,000 distinct CDR3 sequences, roughly two fifths seen once. Material for sequencing was peripheral blood. The receptors originated from an adult man with Graves' ophthalmopathy. The conserved cysteine and the conserved F or W are not part of the CDR3 here. The order of the fields is V gene, J gene, CDR3 protein.

V gene: TRBV5-1; J gene: TRBJ2-2; CDR3 protein: ASSLRPDTRAGELF
V gene: TRBV7-9; J gene: TRBJ1-1; CDR3 protein: ASSPGRGFEAF
V gene: TRBV7-2; J gene: TRBJ1-4; CDR3 protein: ASSSPGVKGREKLF
V gene: TRBV7-3; J gene: TRBJ1-1; CDR3 protein: ASLQDSCAF
V gene: TRBV5-1; J gene: TRBJ2-1; CDR3 protein: ASSPEGLSYNEQF
V gene: TRBV7-8; J gene: TRBJ2-7; CDR3 protein: ASSRDRVARKNSYEQY
V gene: TRBV7-9; J gene: TRBJ2-7; CDR3 protein: ASSPSASAGPEQY
V gene: TRBV11-1; J gene: TRBJ2-7; CDR3 protein: ASSAREHTGTAYYEQY
V gene: TRBV15; J gene: TRBJ2-3; CDR3 protein: ATSREDASTDTQY
V gene: TRBV2; J gene: TRBJ1-5; CDR3 protein: ASSEPGNQPQH
V gene: TRBV19; J gene: TRBJ2-2; CDR3 protein: ASSIGRDTGELF
V gene: TRBV29-1; J gene: TRBJ1-6; CDR3 protein: SLGGGNSPLH
V gene: TRBV9; J gene: TRBJ2-5; CDR3 protein: ASSSQGGTPRQETQY
V gene: TRBV5-1; J gene: TRBJ1-6; CDR3 protein: AWTGTGNSPLH
V gene: TRBV19; J gene: TRBJ2-6; CDR3 protein: ASQTGFSSGANVLT
V gene: TRBV2; J gene: TRBJ1-3; CDR3 protein: ASKGWAGRYGYTIY
V gene: TRBV10-2; J gene: TRBJ2-7; CDR3 protein: ASSESDLGQQY
V gene: TRBV29-1; J gene: TRBJ2-5; CDR3 protein: SVAPGRQETQY
V gene: TRBV7-2; J gene: TRBJ1-2; CDR3 protein: ASSLADGSYGYT
V gene: TRBV20-1; J gene: TRBJ2-5; CDR3 protein: SAPLSTETQY
V gene: TRBV5-1; J gene: TRBJ2-6; CDR3 protein: ASSHAAQGANVLT
V gene: TRBV7-6; J gene: TRBJ2-7; CDR3 protein: ASSLGDSRSYEQY
V gene: TRBV2; J gene: TRBJ2-5; CDR3 protein: ASSDRGQVQETQY
V gene: TRBV12-3/TRBV12-4; J gene: TRBJ1-2; CDR3 protein: ASSSQGNYGYT
V gene: TRBV20-1; J gene: TRBJ1-5; CDR3 protein: SAATRGLSGQPQH
V gene: TRBV7-9; J gene: TRBJ1-2; CDR3 protein: ASSFPGQGRNYGYT